This T cell receptor beta chain appears in the sequencing data of a study of identifying expanded T cells in peripheral blood. Findings and limits, study-wide: About 1.3 clones differed between technical replicates, versus approximately 16 and 19 over time. Clone count variance between approximately 2-week samples rose with total template count.

The protocol was immunoSEQ multiplex PCR, while the TCRdb copy is restricted to in-frame clones and leaves out a portion. The sample lists about 84,000 clones, approximately 83% occurring once. No infections or other immune events were documented during collection. The CDR3 is 19 amino acids. Per the germline V gene, CDR1 is MRHNA and CDR2 is SNTAGT. V lost 2 bases to trimming and J lost 7 bases, with 29 bases between them. Notes on this clone: Its target is not known.

This receptor was obtained from a person aged 18 to 70 in good health. The sample comprised blood. V is TRBV6-4 and J is TRBJ1-1, with D possibly matching TRBD1 (6 bases). In DNA form, the CDR3 reads TGTGCCAGCAGTGACAGAGACAGGCCGAGGGTACCTAGAAGATGTGAAGCTTTCTTT. It specifies CASSDRDRPRVPRRCEAFF.